Following are 10 T cell receptor beta chains from one sample sequenced in a study of memory CD4+ T cells and cytomegalovirus serostatus. The table came from immunoSEQ multiplex PCR; TCRdb's copy has only in-frame clones and leaves some out. The table lists 46,000 or so clones, under 80% of them singletons. Single viable CD3+CD4+CD8-CD45RO+ cells were sorted as the memory CD4+ T cells. Specimen: memory CD4+ T cells from blood. The origin of the receptors is an adult in good health and CMV-seronegative.

This clone was seen a handful of times. This rearrangement joins TRBV11-1 to TRBJ1-1, with D hard to call. Looked up from germline, CDR1 is SGHAT and CDR2 is FQDESV (reference sequence). With 4 bases removed from V and 7 bases from J, the gap between germline ends came to 13 bases. This CDR3 comprises 13 residues. The CDR3, as DNA: TGTGCCAGCAGCTCCTCCCGATCCAGTGAAGCTTTCTTT. It translates to CASSSSRSSEAFF.

The chain carries TRBV5-6 and TRBJ2-3; D may match TRBD1 or TRBD2 (6 bases each). The germline V gene encodes CDR1 SGHDT and CDR2 YYEEEE. Between the trimmed V and J ends, which lost 1 base and 2 bases, there was a span of 20 bases. The CDR3 runs to 18 residues. The chain's CDR3 is CASSLNGGPRHATDTQYF. Here the CDR3 DNA reads TGTGCCAGCAGCTTGAACGGGGGCCCGAGACACGCCACAGATACGCAGTATTTT.

V gene TRBV6-5 combines with J gene TRBJ1-2, with a tentative D call TRBD1 (6 bases). V was shortened by 2 bases and J by 5 bases, with 15 bases between the two germline ends. Germline CDR1 reads MNHEY; CDR2 reads SVGAGI. CDR3 length: 15 amino acids. DNA for the CDR3: TGTGCCAGCAGTTACGCCGCCCGGACAGCTTATGGCTACACCTTC. The encoded protein is CASSYAARTAYGYTF.

This clone has just one count. V gene TRBV5-4 combines with J gene TRBJ2-5; no clear D. The germline CDR1 and CDR2 sequences are SGHNT and YYREEE (reference sequence). V lost 2 bases, J lost 3 bases, and 14 bases lay in between. This CDR3 has 15 residues. This CDR3 reads CASSFPGRWEETQYF. CDR3 sequence (DNA): TGTGCCAGCAGCTTTCCCGGGCGATGGGAAGAGACCCAGTACTTC.

The V call is TRBV4-3, the J call TRBJ1-1; D not certain. Trimming took off 0 bases at V and 2 bases at J, with 10 bases between the two ends. From germline, CDR1 is LGHNA and CDR2 YSLEER. This CDR3 contains 15 residues. CDR3: CASSQDRRANTEAFF. In nucleotides, the CDR3 is TGCGCCAGCAGCCAAGATAGGAGGGCTAACACTGAAGCTTTCTTT.

The chain carries TRBV7-3 and TRBJ2-3, with D possibly called TRBD1 or TRBD2 (6 bases each). Germline V lookup: CDR1 SGHTA, CDR2 FQGTGA. The ends were cut back, 3 bases at V and 2 bases at J, with 12 bases in the middle. The CDR3 covers 15 residues. CDR3 nucleotide sequence: TGTGCCAGCAGCTTGGGGGGCGGGGACACAGATACGCAGTATTTT. Translating gives CASSLGGGDTDTQYF.

V gene TRBV5-4 combines with J gene TRBJ1-1, with D possibly TRBD1 on 6 matching bases. This CDR3 spans 15 amino acids. The V gene's germline CDR1 is SGHNT and CDR2 YYREEE (reference sequence). Trimming left V 2 bases short and J 3 bases short, with 14 bases between. The CDR3 region is CASSFDFRGDTEAFF. Here the CDR3 DNA reads TGTGCCAGCAGCTTCGATTTCAGGGGAGACACTGAAGCTTTCTTT. Full variable domain (outside the CDR3, taken from reference TRBV5-4 and TRBJ1-1): ETGVTQSPTHLIKTRGQQVTLRCSSQSGHNTVSWYQQALGQGPQFIFQYYREEENGRGNFPPRFSGLQFPNYSSELNVNALELDDSALYLCASSFDFRGDTEAFFGQGTRLTVV.

The chain combines TRBV9 with TRBJ2-1; 10 positions match TRBD2. V dropped 0 bases and J dropped 9; count of bases not matched to a gene: 9. The CDR3 loop spans 16 amino acids. Germline assignment: CDR1 SGDLS and CDR2 YYNGEE. CDR3 bases: TGTGCCAGCAGCGTAGCTACAGGGACTAGCGTCGGTGAGCAGTTCTTC. Translated, it gives CASSVATGTSVGEQFF.

For the CDR3, the DNA is TGTGCCAGCAGTGACGACAGGGGATTCGGCTACACCTTC. Its translation is CASSDDRGFGYTF. The V call is TRBV6-5, the J call TRBJ1-2; 8 bases are shared with TRBD1. Germline V gives CDR1 MNHEY, CDR2 SVGAGI. V was pared by 5 bases and J by 8 bases, with 7 bases of the junction left unmatched. The CDR3 length is 13 residues.

Notes on this clone: Other DNA variants within this sample encode the same CDR3. The chain is built from TRBV7-9 and TRBJ1-2; D gene unclear. Germline lookup yields CDR1 SEHNR and CDR2 FQNEAQ (reference sequence). The CDR3 is 12 residues long. The V end was cut by 3 bases, the J end by 5 bases, with 7 bases between. The CDR3 DNA sequence: TGTGCCAGCAGCTTGGAGGGATATGGCTACACCTTC. It is translated as CASSLEGYGYTF.